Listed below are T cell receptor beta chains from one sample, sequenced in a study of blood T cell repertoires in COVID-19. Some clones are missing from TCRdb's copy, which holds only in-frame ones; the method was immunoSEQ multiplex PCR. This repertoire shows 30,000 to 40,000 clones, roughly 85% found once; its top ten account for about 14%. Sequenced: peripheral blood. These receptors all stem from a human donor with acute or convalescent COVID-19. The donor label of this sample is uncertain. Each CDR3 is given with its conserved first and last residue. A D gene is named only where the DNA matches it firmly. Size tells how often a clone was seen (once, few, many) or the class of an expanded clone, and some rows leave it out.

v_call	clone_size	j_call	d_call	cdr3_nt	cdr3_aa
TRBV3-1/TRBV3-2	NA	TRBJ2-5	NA	TGTGCCAGCAGCCAAGAAGGGGGAGTCGAGACCCAGTACTTC	CASSQEGGVETQYF
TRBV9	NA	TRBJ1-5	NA	TGTGCCAGCAGCGTAGGGGGTAGATTGGCAGGGGATTTGGATGACCCTAGCAATCAGCCCCAGCATTTT	CASSVGGRLAGDLDDPSNQPQHF
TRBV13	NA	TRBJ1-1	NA	TGTGCCAGCAGCGCGCGGGACCGTGGGACTTTCTTT	CASSARDRGTFF
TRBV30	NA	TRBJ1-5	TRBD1	TGTGCCTGGAGTCGCAGGGGGGAGGGCAATCAGCCCCAGCATTTT	CAWSRRGEGNQPQHF
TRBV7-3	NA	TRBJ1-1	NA	TGTGCCAGCAGCCCGGGTTCGGGTTTCACTGAAGCTTTCTTT	CASSPGSGFTEAFF
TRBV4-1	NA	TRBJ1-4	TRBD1	TGCGCCAGCAGCCAGGATCAGGGGGCAGGTGAAAAACTGTTTTTT	CASSQDQGAGEKLFF
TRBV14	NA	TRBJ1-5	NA	TGTGCCAGCAGCCAACCCGAGACAGGAAGAAATCAGCCCCAGCATTTT	CASSQPETGRNQPQHF
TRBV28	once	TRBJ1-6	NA	TGTGCCAGCAGTTTGCGACAGAATAATTCACCCCTCCACTTT	CASSLRQNNSPLHF
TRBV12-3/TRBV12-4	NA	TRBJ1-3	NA	TGTGCCAGCAGGTACTCTGGAAACACCATATATTTT	CASRYSGNTIYF
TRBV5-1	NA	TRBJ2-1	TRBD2	TGCGCCAGCAGGAGCGGGAGCTCCTACAATGAGCAGTTCTTC	CASRSGSSYNEQFF
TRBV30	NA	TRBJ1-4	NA	TGTGCCTGGTTAACCCAACGGGGTGAAAAACTGTTTTTT	CAWLTQRGEKLFF
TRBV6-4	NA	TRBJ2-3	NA	TGTGCCAGCAGTCAGAACGCCGCAGATACGCAGTATTTT	CASSQNAADTQYF
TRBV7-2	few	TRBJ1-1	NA	TGTGCCAGCAGCGTACAGGGTGGCACTGAAGCTTTCTTT	CASSVQGGTEAFF
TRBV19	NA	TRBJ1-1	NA	TGTGCCAGTAGTTTCCTACAGGTGGACACTGAAGCTTTCTTT	CASSFLQVDTEAFF
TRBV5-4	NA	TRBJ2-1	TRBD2	TGTGCCAGCAGCTTAGGACTAGCGGGCTCCTACAATGAGCAGTTCTTC	CASSLGLAGSYNEQFF
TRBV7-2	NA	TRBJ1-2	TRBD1	TGTGCCAGCAGCCCTCGGACAGGGGGCGATGGCTACACCTTC	CASSPRTGGDGYTF
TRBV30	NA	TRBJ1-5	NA	TGTGCCTGGCGGGGGAGCAATCAGCCCCAGCATTTT	CAWRGSNQPQHF
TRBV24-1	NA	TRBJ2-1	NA	TGTGCCACCAGTGTTAGTGGGAGTTTGAATGAGCAGTTCTTC	CATSVSGSLNEQFF
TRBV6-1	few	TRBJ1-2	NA	TGTGCCAGCAGTGATATACAGGGCAACTATGGCTACACCTTC	CASSDIQGNYGYTF
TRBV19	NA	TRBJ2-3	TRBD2	TGTGCCAGTAAGGACAATAGCGGGCAGCAAGATACGCAGTATTTT	CASKDNSGQQDTQYF
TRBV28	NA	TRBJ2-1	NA	TGTGCCAGCAGCTTAGGGTACTGGAGCAGACCCTACAATGAGCAGTTCTTC	CASSLGYWSRPYNEQFF
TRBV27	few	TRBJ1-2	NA	TGTGCCAGCAGTACTACACCCGAGTATGGCTACACCTTC	CASSTTPEYGYTF
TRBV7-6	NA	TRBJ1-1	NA	TGTGCCAGCAGCTTATCAGAGAACACTGAAGCTTTCTTT	CASSLSENTEAFF